The sample holds many counts of the clone carrying this T cell receptor beta chain. Its specificity is not known. Whoever was chosen for sequencing had shown CD8+CD57+ cell expansion by flow cytometry. All patients had severe acquired aplastic anemia. Sampling of blood occurred while the patients had still received no therapy. These data come from a study of CD8+CD57+ T cells in acquired aplastic anemia. Study summary: Average DNA yield from sorted CD4+ and CD8+ cells was around 3 ug. Overall study findings and caveats: Between patients and controls, about 31 CD8+ CDR3 sequences were found in common.

Using genomic DNA as the template, TCR beta VDJ and CDR3 profiling was carried out. MiXCR was run by TCRdb on the reads, yielding one entry per CDR3 protein. This sample yields 400,000 to 600,000 distinct CDR3 sequences, of which around 30% are seen a single time; less than 0.85% belongs to the top ten. Germline loops: CDR1 KGHDR, CDR2 SFDVKD. This CDR3 is 12 amino acids long. V was pared by 2 bases and J by 2 bases, with 1 base between. This sequence originates from a human donor with aplastic anemia. Source material: sorted CD4+, CD8+, or CD8+CD57+ T cells (not recorded which) from PBMCs. This chain uses TRBV24-1 with TRBJ2-3; D gene unclear. CDR3 region: CATSDSTDTQYF. The CDR3 region has the DNA TGTGCCACCAGTGATTCCACAGATACGCAGTATTTT.